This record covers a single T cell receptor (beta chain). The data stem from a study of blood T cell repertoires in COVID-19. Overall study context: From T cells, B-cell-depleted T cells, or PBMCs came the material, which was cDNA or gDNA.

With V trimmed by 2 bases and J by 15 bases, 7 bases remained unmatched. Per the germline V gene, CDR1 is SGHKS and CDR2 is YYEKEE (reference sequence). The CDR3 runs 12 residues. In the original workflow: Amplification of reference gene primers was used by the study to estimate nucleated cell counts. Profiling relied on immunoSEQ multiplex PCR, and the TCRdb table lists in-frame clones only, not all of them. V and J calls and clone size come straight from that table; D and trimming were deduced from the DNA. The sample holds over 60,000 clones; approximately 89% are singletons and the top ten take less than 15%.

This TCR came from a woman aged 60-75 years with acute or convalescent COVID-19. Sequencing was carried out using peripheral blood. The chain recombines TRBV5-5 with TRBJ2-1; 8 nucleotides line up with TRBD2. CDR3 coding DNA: TGTGCCAGCAGCTTACATGGGACTAGGTCGTTCTTC. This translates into CASSLHGTRSFF.